Below, one T cell receptor beta chain is given with its context. Its antigen is not identified. This sample was taken from a study of T cells after yellow fever vaccination. Study results and limitations: Reappearance after the booster was seen for most primary-vaccination clones, at approximately 97% CD4 and about 90% CD8.

This CDR3 contains 15 residues. The V end lost 7 bases, the J end lost 1 base, and 13 bases lay between the germline ends. Germline V lookup: CDR1 MNHNS, CDR2 SASEGT. 5'RACE template switching added a universal primer site and UMIs to TCR cDNA. A single record per CDR3 protein comes from TCRdb applying MiXCR to the 5' RACE reads. The repertoire holds approximately 260,000 distinct CDR3 sequences, with around 13% as singletons. The sample in question was CD4+ T cells sorted from PBMCs, obtained 45 days after the yellow fever booster vaccination. The TCR was taken from a man aged 30 to 45 who received the YFV17D yellow fever vaccine. The genes are TRBV6-1 and TRBJ2-2; D gene unclear. The CDR3 loop reads CASNQYSENTGELFF. The CDR3 DNA reads as TGTGCCAGCAACCAATACAGTGAGAACACCGGGGAGCTGTTTTTT.